The clone carrying this T cell receptor (beta chain) qualifies as medium-sized. The antigen remains unidentified. The entry originates in a study of spatial heterogeneity in lung cancer. Every molecule of TCR cDNA had its own unique molecular identifier. One entry per CDR3 protein results from TCRdb running MiXCR on the 5' RACE reads. The sample shows 1,500 to 2,000 distinct CDR3 sequences, about 5.2% of them seen only once. Trimming took 3 bases from V and 8 from J; bases not matched to a gene: 11. The CDR3 runs 15 residues. The time point here: sample taken at primary tumor resection. The study sequenced unsorted whole RNA from tumor, nontumor lung or frozen PBMC. Overall study findings and caveats: Coverage of tumor T cells was estimated at approximately 7% for alpha chains and 13% to 15% for beta chains. How many expanded intratumoral alpha and beta TCRs were present tracked the tumor mutation count, which was a count of nonsynonymous mutations.

Here the sequenced sample was lung tumor tissue, taken at surgery. The TCR originated in a male donor with early-stage non-small cell lung cancer. This rearrangement joins TRBV12-3 or TRBV12-4 to TRBJ1-2, with TRBD1 identical over 8 bases. In nucleotides, the CDR3 is TGTGCCAGCAGTTTCCCCGGACAGGGTGTTGAAGGCTACACCTTC. Translating it yields CASSFPGQGVEGYTF.